Shown below are 3 T cell receptor beta chains from a single sample sequenced in a study of CD8 T cells in Susac syndrome (dated by TCRdb to the late 2010s). Libraries were constructed by the immunoSEQ multiplex PCR assay. RNA was extracted using the RNeasy kit, and roughly 0.5 to 1 microgram was reverse transcribed with random hexamers. TCRdb trimmed public reads at Q25 via fastp, called clones via MiXCR and kept in-frame beta chains. Duplicate CDR3 protein sequences are folded into a single record with the most common DNA and genes. In all, the sample holds roughly 130,000 distinct CDR3 sequences, and around 96% of those were seen once. About 0.11% of the sample lies in the top ten. The sample was CD4+ T cells from PBMCs. Source of these receptors: a human donor with multiple sclerosis.

This chain links TRBV3-1 with TRBJ2-5; D is unresolved. The germline gives CDR1 LGHDT, CDR2 YNNKEL (reference sequence). The CDR3 loop spans 12 amino acids. Trimming removed 4 bases at V and 6 bases at J, with 9 bases between. The CDR3 DNA follows: TGTGCCAGCAGCCTTTATTCCCAGACCCAGTACTTC. It codes for CASSLYSQTQYF.

The chain is built from TRBV23-1 and TRBJ2-1; no reliable D call. TRBV23-1 is given ORF status, its function remaining uncertain. The CDR3 runs 14 residues. The V end was cut by 2 bases, the J end by 5 bases, with 10 bases between. CDR3 nucleotide sequence: TGCGCCAGCAGTCAACCTTCTGGACACAATGAGCAGTTCTTC. Translated, it gives CASSQPSGHNEQFF.

This clonotype was observed once. The gene calls are TRBV3-1 and TRBJ2-3; 11 positions agree with TRBD1. The CDR3 contains 15 residues. Looked up from germline, CDR1 is LGHDT and CDR2 is YNNKEL (reference sequence). J lost 6 bases, V lost 3 bases, and 5 bases had no gene match. CDR3 DNA: TGTGCCAGCAGCCATCACCGGGACAGGGGGGATACGCAGTATTTT. It encodes CASSHHRDRGDTQYF.